This is a list of T cell receptor beta chains from one sample in a study of T cells in Graves' hyperthyroidism and ophthalmopathy. Each CDR3 protein gets one entry after TCRdb re-called the multiplex PCR reads with MiXCR. This sample carries 600,000 to 750,000 distinct CDR3 sequences, roughly 17% of them seen once, and the ten largest clones take 15% to 18%. Material for sequencing was blood. The receptors shown here come from a man in his fifties with Graves' hyperthyroidism. Both conserved end residues are part of each CDR3. The order of the fields is J gene, clone size, D gene, V gene, CDR3 protein, CDR3 DNA. A D gene is named only where the DNA matches it firmly. Only part of the rows carry a size: once, few, many, or a class if the clone is expanded.

TRBJ1-5 | NA | NA | TRBV3-1 | CASSPTGRAQPQHF | TGTGCCAGCAGCCCCACTGGGAGGGCGCAGCCCCAGCATTTT
TRBJ2-1 | NA | TRBD2 | TRBV28 | CASSRGLAGGIKYNEQFF | TGTGCCAGCAGCCGTGGACTAGCGGGAGGGATCAAATACAATGAGCAGTTCTTC
TRBJ2-3 | NA | TRBD1 | TRBV24-1 | CATSASGQGRADTQYF | TGTGCCACCAGTGCCTCGGGACAGGGGCGGGCAGATACGCAGTATTTT
TRBJ2-3 | NA | NA | TRBV19 | CASSAGDPDTDTQYF | TGTGCCAGTAGTGCTGGGGACCCCGACACAGATACGCAGTATTTT
TRBJ1-1 | many | NA | TRBV29-1 | CSVEEWGTEAFF | TGCAGCGTTGAAGAATGGGGGACTGAAGCTTTCTTT
TRBJ2-1 | NA | NA | TRBV28 | CASSLRPGTKQFF | TGTGCCAGCAGTTTGAGGCCCGGGACAAAGCAGTTCTTC
TRBJ2-1 | many | TRBD1 | TRBV7-9 | CASSLPLQGVDEQFF | TGTGCCAGCAGCTTACCCCTACAGGGGGTCGATGAGCAGTTCTTC
TRBJ1-4 | many | TRBD1 | TRBV12-3/TRBV12-4 | CASRADRGANEKLFF | TGTGCCAGCAGAGCGGACAGGGGGGCTAATGAAAAACTGTTTTTT
TRBJ1-2 | few | NA | TRBV20-1 | CSARGTGTNGYTF | TGCAGTGCTCGCGGGACGGGGACGAATGGCTACACCTTC
TRBJ1-6 | few | NA | TRBV14 | CASSQETLPLGNSPLHF | TGTGCCAGCAGCCAAGAGACCCTGCCCCTTGGAAATTCACCCCTCCACTTT
TRBJ2-5 | many | NA | TRBV6-5 | CASSYPTPVSEETQYF | TGTGCCAGCAGTTACCCAACCCCGGTTTCCGAAGAGACCCAGTACTTC
TRBJ1-1 | many | NA | TRBV11-3 | CASSLVTEAFF | TGTGCCAGCAGCTTAGTGACAGAAGCTTTCTTT
TRBJ2-2 | NA | NA | TRBV20-1 | CSARRGSTGELFF | TGCAGTGCTAGACGAGGGAGTACCGGGGAGCTGTTTTTT
TRBJ1-6 | NA | TRBD1 | TRBV4-1 | CASSQEGQGKSPLHF | TGCGCCAGCAGCCAAGAGGGACAGGGTAAATCACCCCTCCACTTT
TRBJ2-5 | many | TRBD2 | TRBV6-1 | CASSAGLAGVETQYF | TGTGCCAGCAGTGCGGGACTAGCGGGAGTAGAGACCCAGTACTTC
TRBJ1-5 | NA | NA | TRBV4-1 | CASSQIENSNQPQHF | TGCGCCAGCAGCCAAATAGAGAATAGCAATCAGCCCCAGCATTTT
TRBJ2-5 | NA | NA | TRBV20-1 | CSAPVRTGDETQYF | TGCAGTGCTCCAGTAAGGACGGGAGATGAGACCCAGTACTTC
TRBJ2-2 | many | NA | TRBV7-2 | CASSLVQGMRAGELFF | TGTGCCAGCAGCTTAGTGCAGGGAATGCGAGCCGGGGAGCTGTTTTTT
TRBJ2-5 | many | NA | TRBV28 | CASSRQAWTLQETQYF | TGTGCCAGCAGCAGACAAGCTTGGACCCTCCAAGAGACCCAGTACTTC
TRBJ1-2 | few | NA | TRBV5-5 | CASSVGLTQNYGYTF | TGTGCCAGCAGCGTGGGGCTCACACAAAACTATGGCTACACCTTC
TRBJ2-7 | many | NA | TRBV6-1 | CASSASEGTNYEQYF | TGTGCCAGCAGTGCCTCGGAGGGAACCAACTACGAGCAGTACTTC
TRBJ1-5 | many | TRBD1 | TRBV20-1 | CSAKGQHSNQPQHF | TGCAGTGCTAAGGGACAGCATAGCAATCAGCCCCAGCATTTT
TRBJ2-5 | few | TRBD1 | TRBV19 | CASRNWDRVSETQYF | TGTGCCAGTAGGAACTGGGACAGGGTGTCAGAGACCCAGTACTTC
TRBJ2-2 | NA | TRBD1 | TRBV19 | CASIETGVPGEPFF | TGTGCCAGTATAGAGACAGGGGTTCCCGGGGAGCCGTTTTTT
TRBJ1-1 | NA | TRBD1 | TRBV20-1 | CSASSAPDRGLKGYTEAFF | TGCAGTGCTAGCTCCGCGCCCGACAGGGGGCTAAAGGGATACACTGAAGCTTTCTTT
TRBJ2-7 | few | NA | TRBV27 | CASSPLREPGGQYF | TGTGCCAGCAGTCCCCTGCGGGAACCCGGAGGGCAGTACTTC
TRBJ1-2 | many | NA | TRBV3-1 | CASSQGPGSYYGYTF | TGTGCCAGCAGCCAAGGGCCGGGGTCCTATTATGGCTACACCTTC
TRBJ2-3 | many | NA | TRBV29-1 | CSVQTDTQYF | TGCAGCGTCCAGACAGATACGCAGTATTTT
TRBJ2-2 | few | NA | TRBV7-9 | CASSFEYGTGNTGELFF | TGTGCCAGCAGCTTCGAATATGGGACCGGGAACACCGGGGAGCTGTTTTTT
TRBJ1-1 | few | NA | TRBV5-6 | CASSFRVMNTEAFF | TGTGCCAGCAGCTTTAGGGTAATGAACACTGAAGCTTTCTTT
TRBJ2-5 | NA | NA | TRBV6-2/TRBV6-3 | CASSFSQGGETQYF | TGTGCCAGCAGTTTCTCACAGGGAGGGGAGACCCAGTACTTC
TRBJ2-7 | many | NA | TRBV29-1 | CSVEGAQGYSYEQYF | TGCAGCGTTGAAGGCGCCCAGGGATACTCATACGAGCAGTACTTC
TRBJ1-1 | few | NA | TRBV4-1 | CASSQNQGFTEAFF | TGCGCCAGCAGCCAAAACCAAGGATTCACTGAAGCTTTCTTT
TRBJ1-4 | NA | NA | TRBV30 | CAWSKKEDNEKLFF | TGTGCCTGGAGTAAAAAGGAAGATAATGAAAAACTGTTTTTT
TRBJ2-3 | few | NA | TRBV4-3 | CASSQDGTPADTQYF | TGCGCCAGCAGCCAAGATGGGACTCCGGCAGATACGCAGTATTTT
TRBJ1-1 | NA | TRBD1 | TRBV20-1 | CSARKTGGELSTEAFF | TGCAGTGCTAGAAAGACAGGGGGCGAATTGAGCACTGAAGCTTTCTTT
TRBJ2-5 | many | NA | TRBV12-3/TRBV12-4 | CASSLRQAEETQYF | TGTGCCAGCAGCCTCAGACAGGCCGAAGAGACCCAGTACTTC
TRBJ1-3 | NA | NA | TRBV6-1 | CASRGSEHRSGNTIYF | TGTGCCAGCAGGGGGAGCGAACATCGCTCTGGAAACACCATATATTTT
TRBJ2-6 | many | NA | TRBV18 | CASSPSRPGANVLTF | TGTGCCAGCTCACCGAGCCGGCCTGGGGCCAACGTCCTGACTTTC
TRBJ2-2 | NA | NA | TRBV7-9 | CASSSTSREDTGELFF | TGTGCCAGCAGCTCTACTAGTAGGGAGGATACCGGGGAGCTGTTTTTT
TRBJ2-7 | NA | TRBD1 | TRBV20-1 | CSARATGATCEQYF | TGCAGTGCTAGAGCGACAGGGGCAACCTGCGAGCAGTACTTC
TRBJ2-3 | many | TRBD2 | TRBV11-2 | CASSLAFRASGRAGTDTQYF | TGTGCCAGCAGCTTAGCTTTTCGGGCTAGCGGGAGAGCGGGTACAGATACGCAGTATTTT
TRBJ2-1 | many | NA | TRBV6-1 | CASSSPGVHNEQFF | TGTGCCAGCAGTTCCCCGGGAGTCCACAATGAGCAGTTCTTC
TRBJ1-1 | once | NA | TRBV7-8 | CASSTQGSEAFF | TGTGCCAGCAGCACCCAGGGTAGTGAAGCTTTCTTT
TRBJ2-1 | NA | TRBD2 | TRBV28 | CASSTGLARFNEQFF | TGTGCCAGCAGTACGGGACTAGCGAGATTTAATGAGCAGTTCTTC
TRBJ2-3 | many | NA | TRBV20-1 | CSARPGTPSSTDTQYF | TGCAGTGCTAGACCAGGGACTCCTTCTAGCACAGATACGCAGTATTTT
TRBJ1-5 | few | NA | TRBV2 | CAGGGGGQPQHF | TGTGCCGGGGGGGGGGGTGGCCAGCCCCAGCATTTT
TRBJ1-3 | many | NA | TRBV7-2 | CASSFGRLRSGNTIYF | TGTGCCAGCAGCTTTGGGAGACTGCGCTCTGGAAACACCATATATTTT
TRBJ1-2 | few | NA | TRBV3-1 | CASTNPGAYGYTF | TGTGCCAGCACTAACCCCGGGGCCTATGGCTACACCTTC
TRBJ2-2 | many | TRBD2 | TRBV12-3/TRBV12-4 | CASSFQREYGGELFF | TGTGCCAGCAGTTTTCAGCGGGAGTACGGCGGGGAGCTGTTTTTT
TRBJ1-5 | many | NA | TRBV20-1 | CSAPGPYWYGNQPQHF | TGCAGTGCCCCTGGACCATACTGGTACGGCAATCAGCCCCAGCATTTT
TRBJ1-6 | many | NA | TRBV27 | CASSLEGPGSPLHF | TGTGCCAGCAGTTTAGAGGGGCCGGGTTCACCCCTCCACTTT
TRBJ1-1 | few | NA | TRBV29-1 | CSGLGGGRTEAFF | TGCAGCGGGTTGGGCGGGGGGCGGACTGAAGCTTTCTTT